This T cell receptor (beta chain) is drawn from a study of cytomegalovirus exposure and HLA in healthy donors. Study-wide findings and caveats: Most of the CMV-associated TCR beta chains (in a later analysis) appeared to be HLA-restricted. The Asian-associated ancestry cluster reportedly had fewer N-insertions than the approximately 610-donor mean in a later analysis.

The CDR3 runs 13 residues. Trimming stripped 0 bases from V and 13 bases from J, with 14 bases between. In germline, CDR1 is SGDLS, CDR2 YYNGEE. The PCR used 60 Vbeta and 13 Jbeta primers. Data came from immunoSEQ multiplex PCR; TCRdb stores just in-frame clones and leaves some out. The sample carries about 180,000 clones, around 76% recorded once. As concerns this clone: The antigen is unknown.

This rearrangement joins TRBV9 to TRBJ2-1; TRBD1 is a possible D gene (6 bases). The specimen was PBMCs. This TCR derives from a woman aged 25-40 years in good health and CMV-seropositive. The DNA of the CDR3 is TGTGCCAGCAGCGTAGAGAGGGACAAACCACAGTTCTTC. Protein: CASSVERDKPQFF.